The 13 T cell receptor beta chains presented below share a single source sample, sequenced in a study of sequential checkpoint blockade in melanoma. The treatment denotes: randomized to nivolumab then ipilimumab (arm A) or the reverse (arm B). The method was immunoSEQ multiplex PCR; TCRdb's version includes in-frame clones alone and lacks a portion of them. The sample contains 950 to 1,300 clones, under 25% of which appear only once. Sample: tumor tissue (inferred from file names), taken from a patient given nivolumab and ipilimumab in sequence. The receptors were sampled from a human donor with melanoma.

In this sample, this clone is medium-sized. The V and J genes are TRBV6-8 and TRBJ2-5; TRBD2 might be the D (6 bases). CDR1 is MNHGY, CDR2 SAAAGT, per germline. The CDR3 length is 15 residues. Trimming shortened V by 2 bases and J by 4 bases, and 14 bases separated the two germline ends. The CDR3 nucleotides read TGTGCCAGCAGTTACGGGGTTAGAGCGGGAGAGACCCAGTACTTC. Its protein product is CASSYGVRAGETQYF.

The chain carries TRBV6-8 and TRBJ2-1, with 12 nucleotides matching TRBD2. The CDR3 is 15 residues long. J gave up 5 bases and V 5 bases, and 4 bases lay outside the gene matches. Germline CDR1 is MNHGY and CDR2 is SAAAGT. The CDR3 DNA sequence: TGTGCCAGCAGTCCGGGACTAGCGGGCAACAATGAGCAGTTCTTC. Protein: CASSPGLAGNNEQFF.

In this sample, this clone turned up a few times. The chain carries TRBV6-8 and TRBJ2-7; 7 bases align to TRBD1. This CDR3 is 14 amino acids long. CDR1 and CDR2 from the germline V gene are MNHGY and SAAAGT. Trimming took 2 bases from V and 9 from J; bases not matched to a gene: 10. This chain's CDR3 is CASSYAQGTRWQYF. Written as DNA, the CDR3 is TGTGCCAGCAGTTACGCACAGGGGACCCGGTGGCAGTACTTC.

CDR3 DNA: TGTGCCAGTAGTATAGAACTAGCGGGTAGTAATGAGCAGTTCTTC. Translation gives CASSIELAGSNEQFF. This rearrangement joins TRBV19 to TRBJ2-1, with 9 bases fitting TRBD2. The germline V gene has CDR1 LNHDA and CDR2 SQIVND (reference sequence). J was trimmed by 7 bases and V by 0 bases; bases with no gene match: 4. This CDR3 has 15 residues.

By sample share, this clone is medium-sized. CDR3 bases: TGTGCCAGCAGCTCCCGGCCGTCGTGGACCCAGTACTTC. The encoded protein is CASSSRPSWTQYF. The chain uses TRBV9 and TRBJ2-5; D is unclear. Trimming removed 4 bases at V and 7 bases at J, with 14 bases between. Germline V CDR1 and CDR2: SGDLS, YYNGEE. There are 13 residues in the CDR3.

A few counts support this clone. The V call is TRBV6-8, the J call TRBJ2-1; 8 bases match TRBD2. The CDR3 covers 15 residues. Germline V gene data show CDR1 as MNHGY and CDR2 as SAAAGT. V trimming: 2 bases; J trimming: 5 bases; junction bases outside the gene matches: 5. CDR3: CASSYGREGHNEQFF. The CDR3 region has the DNA TGTGCCAGCAGTTACGGACGGGAGGGTCACAATGAGCAGTTCTTC.

A few counts support this clone. The chain is built from TRBV6-8 and TRBJ1-5, with D uncertain. This CDR3 is built from 13 residues. V gave up 8 bases and J gave up 7 bases, with 15 bases separating them. Germline V lookup: CDR1 MNHGY, CDR2 SAAAGT. CDR3 DNA: TGTGCCAGCGTAGTCTCGACGATGCAGCCCCAGCATTTT. Translated, it gives CASVVSTMQPQHF.

In its sample, this clone was seen a few times. This chain uses TRBV6-8 with TRBJ2-2; TRBD1 aligns across 7 bases. CDR1 and CDR2 (germline): MNHGY, SAAAGT. The CDR3 consists of 16 residues. The V segment lost 6 bases and the J segment 0 bases; nucleotides outside the gene matches: 7. CDR3: CASSAGTAANTGELFF. The CDR3 DNA sequence: TGTGCCAGCAGCGCCGGGACAGCCGCGAACACCGGGGAGCTGTTTTTT.

V usage is TRBV23-1 and J usage is TRBJ1-1; D is unclear. TRBV23-1 is annotated as an ORF whose role is uncertain. CDR3 length: 13 amino acids. The V and J ends lost 6 bases and 5 bases respectively, with 13 bases between them. The CDR3 DNA sequence: TGCGCCAGCAGCTTTCTTATCGGGACTGAAGCTTTCTTT. This codes for CASSFLIGTEAFF.

This clone was seen only a few times. The chain carries TRBV30 and TRBJ2-3; unclear D gene. This CDR3 is built from 12 residues. Germline assignment: CDR1 GTSNPN and CDR2 SVGIG (reference sequence). V lost 1 base, J lost 1 base, and 3 bases lay in between. The CDR3 is CAWSAGTDTQYF. The CDR3, as DNA: TGTGCCTGGAGTGCTGGCACAGATACGCAGTATTTT.

This clone is labeled medium-sized. The genes are TRBV11-3 and TRBJ1-2; no reliable D call. With 3 bases removed from V and 8 bases from J, the gap between germline ends came to 16 bases. This CDR3 is built from 14 residues. Germline V lookup: CDR1 SGHNT, CDR2 YENEEA. The CDR3 here is CASSLAMDPQGYTF. DNA of the CDR3: TGTGCCAGCAGCTTGGCGATGGATCCTCAGGGCTACACCTTC.

The genes are TRBV28 and TRBJ2-1; TRBD2 aligns across 13 bases. The germline gives CDR1 MDHEN, CDR2 SYDVKM. With V trimmed by 3 bases and J by 8 bases, 13 bases remained unmatched. CDR3 size: 18 residues. CDR3 coding DNA: TGTGCCAGCAGTTTGGGGGGGACTAGCGGGATCCAGGGCGATGAGCAGTTCTTC. Amino acid sequence: CASSLGGTSGIQGDEQFF.

By its share, this clone is medium-sized (0.01 to 0.1%). The chain joins TRBV6-8 to TRBJ2-7; TRBD2 matches 11 bases. The V segment lost 6 bases and the J segment 6 bases; nucleotides outside the gene matches: 4. There are 13 residues in the CDR3. Germline lookup yields CDR1 MNHGY and CDR2 SAAAGT. The CDR3 coding sequence is TGTGCCAGCAGGGGACTAGCGGTAGGCGAGCAGTACTTC. This sequence encodes CASRGLAVGEQYF.